The subject of this entry is one TCR beta chain. This sample is drawn from a study of control samples from healthy donors and cancer patients. V was clipped by 4 bases and J by 1 base, with 4 bases between them. CDR1 and CDR2 (germline): LGHDT, YNNKEL (reference sequence). The length of the CDR3 is 12 residues. Libraries were prepared by immunoSEQ multiplex PCR; TCRdb keeps only in-frame clonotypes and omits some of them. The data show about 120,000 clones, with more than 85% seen just once and about 1.8% held by the top ten. The sequenced material came from blood. The TCR sequence derives from a young man in good health. The rearrangement uses TRBV3-1 (or the pseudogene TRBV3-2) and TRBJ2-5, with no clear D. The CDR3 region has the DNA TGTGCCAGCAGCCGGTTCCAAGAGACCCAGTACTTC. Amino acid sequence: CASSRFQETQYF.